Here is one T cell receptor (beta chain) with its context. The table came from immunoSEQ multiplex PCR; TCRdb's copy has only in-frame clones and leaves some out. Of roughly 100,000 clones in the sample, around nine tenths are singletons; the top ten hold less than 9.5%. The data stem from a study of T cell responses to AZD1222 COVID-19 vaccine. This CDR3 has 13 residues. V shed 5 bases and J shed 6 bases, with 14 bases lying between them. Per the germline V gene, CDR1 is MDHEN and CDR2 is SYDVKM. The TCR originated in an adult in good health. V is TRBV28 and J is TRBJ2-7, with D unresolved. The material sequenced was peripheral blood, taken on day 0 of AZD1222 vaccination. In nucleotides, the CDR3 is TGTGCCAGCAGTCCTCCTTCCCACCCCGAGCAGTACTTC. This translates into CASSPPSHPEQYF.